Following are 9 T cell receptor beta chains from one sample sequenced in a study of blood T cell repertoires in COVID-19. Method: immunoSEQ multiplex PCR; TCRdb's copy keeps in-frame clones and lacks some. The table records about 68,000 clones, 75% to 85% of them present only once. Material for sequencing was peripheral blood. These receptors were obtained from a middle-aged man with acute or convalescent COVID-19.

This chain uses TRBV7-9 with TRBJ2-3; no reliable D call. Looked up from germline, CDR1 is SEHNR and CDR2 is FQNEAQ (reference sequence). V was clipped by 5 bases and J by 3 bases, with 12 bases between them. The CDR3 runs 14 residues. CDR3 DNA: TGTGCCAGCAGCGACCGGGTTACTACAGATACGCAGTATTTT. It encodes CASSDRVTTDTQYF.

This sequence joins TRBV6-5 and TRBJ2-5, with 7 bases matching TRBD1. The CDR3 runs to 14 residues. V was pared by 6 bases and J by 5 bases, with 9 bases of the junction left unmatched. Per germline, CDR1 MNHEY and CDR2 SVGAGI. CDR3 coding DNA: TGTGCCAGCAGAGCCGGGACAGAGTACGAGACCCAGTACTTC. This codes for CASRAGTEYETQYF.

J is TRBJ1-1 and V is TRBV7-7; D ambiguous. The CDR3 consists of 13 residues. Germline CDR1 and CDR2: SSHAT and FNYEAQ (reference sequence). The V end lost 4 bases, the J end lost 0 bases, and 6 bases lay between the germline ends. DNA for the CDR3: TGTGCCAGCAGCTATTCCGTGAACACTGAAGCTTTCTTT. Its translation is CASSYSVNTEAFF.

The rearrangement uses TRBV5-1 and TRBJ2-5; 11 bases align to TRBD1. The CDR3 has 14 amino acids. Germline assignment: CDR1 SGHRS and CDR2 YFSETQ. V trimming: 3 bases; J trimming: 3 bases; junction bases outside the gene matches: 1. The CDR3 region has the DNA TGCGCCAGCAGCTGGACAGGGGGCGAAGAGACCCAGTACTTC. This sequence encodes CASSWTGGEETQYF.

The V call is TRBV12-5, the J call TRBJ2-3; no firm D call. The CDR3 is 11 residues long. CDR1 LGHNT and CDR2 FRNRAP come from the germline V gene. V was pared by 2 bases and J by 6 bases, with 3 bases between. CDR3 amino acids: CASGLTDTQYF. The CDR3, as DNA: TGTGCTAGTGGTTTGACTGATACGCAGTATTTT.

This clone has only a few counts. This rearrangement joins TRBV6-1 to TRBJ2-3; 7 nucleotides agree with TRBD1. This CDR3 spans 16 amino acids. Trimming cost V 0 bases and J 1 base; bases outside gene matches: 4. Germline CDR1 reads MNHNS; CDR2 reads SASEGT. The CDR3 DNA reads TGTGCCAGCAGTGAAGCAACCGGACAGGGCACAGATACGCAGTATTTT. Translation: CASSEATGQGTDTQYF.

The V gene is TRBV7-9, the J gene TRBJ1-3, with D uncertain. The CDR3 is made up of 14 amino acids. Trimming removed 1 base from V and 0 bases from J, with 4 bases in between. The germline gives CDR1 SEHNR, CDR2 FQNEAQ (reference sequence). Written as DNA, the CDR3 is TGTGCCAGCAGCTTAGGGAGCTCTGGAAACACCATATATTTT. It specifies CASSLGSSGNTIYF.

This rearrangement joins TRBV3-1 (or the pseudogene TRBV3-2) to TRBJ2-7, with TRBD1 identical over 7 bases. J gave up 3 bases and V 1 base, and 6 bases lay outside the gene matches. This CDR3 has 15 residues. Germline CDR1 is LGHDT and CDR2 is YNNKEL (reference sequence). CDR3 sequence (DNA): TGTGCCAGCAGCCAAGGGACAGGTTCCTTCTACGAGCAGTACTTC. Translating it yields CASSQGTGSFYEQYF.

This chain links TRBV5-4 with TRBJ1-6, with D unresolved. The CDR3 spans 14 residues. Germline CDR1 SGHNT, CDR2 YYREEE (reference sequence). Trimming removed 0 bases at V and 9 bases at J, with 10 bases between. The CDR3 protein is CASSLASGSSPLHF. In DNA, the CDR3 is TGTGCCAGCAGCTTGGCCTCAGGAAGTTCACCCCTCCACTTT.